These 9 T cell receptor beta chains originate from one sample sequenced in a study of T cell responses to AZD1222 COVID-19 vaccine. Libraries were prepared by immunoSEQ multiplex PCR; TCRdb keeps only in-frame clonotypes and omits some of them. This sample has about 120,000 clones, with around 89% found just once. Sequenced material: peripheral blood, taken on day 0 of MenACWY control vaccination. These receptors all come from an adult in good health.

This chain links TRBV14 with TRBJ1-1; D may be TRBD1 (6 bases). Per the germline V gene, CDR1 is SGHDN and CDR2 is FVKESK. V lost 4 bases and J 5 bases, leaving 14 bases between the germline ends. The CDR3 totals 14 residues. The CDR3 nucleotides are TGTGCCAGCAGCCGCAGCGGGGGGCGGACTGAAGCTTTCTTT. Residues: CASSRSGGRTEAFF.

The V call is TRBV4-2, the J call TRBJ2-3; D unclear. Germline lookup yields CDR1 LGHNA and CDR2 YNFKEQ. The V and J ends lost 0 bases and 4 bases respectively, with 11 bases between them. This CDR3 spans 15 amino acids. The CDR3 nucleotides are TGTGCCAGCAGCCAAGAGGTATCTGGAGCAGATACGCAGTATTTT. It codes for CASSQEVSGADTQYF.

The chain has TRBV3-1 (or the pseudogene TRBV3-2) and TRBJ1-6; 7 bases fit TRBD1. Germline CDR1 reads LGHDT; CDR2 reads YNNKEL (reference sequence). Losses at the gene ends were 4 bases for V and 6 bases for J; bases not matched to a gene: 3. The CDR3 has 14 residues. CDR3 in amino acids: CASSLGTVNSPLHF. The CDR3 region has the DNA TGTGCCAGCAGCCTGGGGACAGTTAATTCACCCCTCCACTTT.

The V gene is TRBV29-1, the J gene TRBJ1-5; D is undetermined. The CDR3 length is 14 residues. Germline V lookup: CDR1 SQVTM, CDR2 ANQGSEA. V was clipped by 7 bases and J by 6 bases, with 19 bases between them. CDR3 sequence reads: CSARTGATGQPQHF. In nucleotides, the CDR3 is TGCAGCGCCAGGACTGGAGCAACGGGTCAGCCCCAGCATTTT.

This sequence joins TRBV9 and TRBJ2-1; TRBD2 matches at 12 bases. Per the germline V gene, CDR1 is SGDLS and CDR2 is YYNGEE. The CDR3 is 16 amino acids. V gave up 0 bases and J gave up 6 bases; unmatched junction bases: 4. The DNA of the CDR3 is TGTGCCAGCAGCGTAGGGCTAGCGGGAGGGCCCAATGAGCAGTTCTTC. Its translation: CASSVGLAGGPNEQFF.

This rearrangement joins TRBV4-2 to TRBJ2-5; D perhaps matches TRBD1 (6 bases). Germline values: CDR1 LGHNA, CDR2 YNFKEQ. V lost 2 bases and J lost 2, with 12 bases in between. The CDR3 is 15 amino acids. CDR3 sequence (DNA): TGTGCCAGCAGCCAACTCCGGGACAAACAAGAGACCCAGTACTTC. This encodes CASSQLRDKQETQYF.

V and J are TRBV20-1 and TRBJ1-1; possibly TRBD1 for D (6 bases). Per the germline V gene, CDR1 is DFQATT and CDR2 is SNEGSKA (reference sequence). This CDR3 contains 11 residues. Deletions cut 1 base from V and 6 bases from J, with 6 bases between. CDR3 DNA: TGCAGTGCTAGAGCAGGGGCTGAAGCTTTCTTT. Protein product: CSARAGAEAFF.

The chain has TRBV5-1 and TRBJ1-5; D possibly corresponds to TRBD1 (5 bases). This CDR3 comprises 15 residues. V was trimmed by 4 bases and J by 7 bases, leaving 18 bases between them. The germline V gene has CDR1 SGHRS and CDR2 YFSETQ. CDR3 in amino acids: CASSPEGRGGQPQHF. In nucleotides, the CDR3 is TGCGCCAGCAGCCCGGAGGGGAGAGGAGGACAGCCCCAGCATTTT.

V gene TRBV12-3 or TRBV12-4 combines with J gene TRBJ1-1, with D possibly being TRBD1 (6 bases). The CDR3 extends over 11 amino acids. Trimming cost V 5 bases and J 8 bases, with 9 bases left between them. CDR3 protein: CASSPGQEAFF. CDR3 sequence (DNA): TGTGCCAGCAGTCCGGGACAAGAAGCTTTCTTT.